The 20 T cell receptor beta chains given below trace back to one sample, sequenced in a study of Graves' ophthalmopathy and Graves' hyperthyroidism. The sequenced template was RNA, covering the TCR beta CDR3 region. An opening RT-PCR round employed HTBI primers and preceded a second-round multiplex PCR. TCRdb re-analysed the multiplex PCR reads in MiXCR, keeping a single row per CDR3 protein. The sample lists roughly 350,000 distinct CDR3 sequences, approximately 17% occurring once. Material for sequencing was peripheral blood. The source of these receptors is an adult woman with stable Graves' hyperthyroidism.

This clonotype was seen many times. The gene calls are TRBV10-3 and TRBJ1-2, with D unclear. The CDR3 has 11 residues. Germline V CDR1 and CDR2: ENHRY, SYGVKD. The V end was cut by 6 bases, the J end by 14 bases, with 16 bases between. The chain's CDR3 is CAIRNTTQATF. The DNA of the CDR3 is TGTGCCATCAGAAATACGACGCAGGCTACCTTC.

This clonotype was recorded many times. The chain links TRBV12-5 to TRBJ1-1, with D unclear. The CDR3 runs 15 residues. Looked up from germline, CDR1 is LGHNT and CDR2 is FRNRAP. Trimming cost V 3 bases and J 1 base, with 12 bases left between them. The CDR3 loop reads CASGFDRITNTEAFF. The CDR3 DNA reads TGTGCTAGTGGTTTTGACCGAATAACGAACACTGAAGCTTTCTTT.

This clonotype was counted many times. The V and J genes are TRBV12-3 or TRBV12-4 and TRBJ1-5, with D unclear. This CDR3 is built from 14 residues. V lost 1 base to trimming and J lost 3 bases, with 7 bases between them. As DNA, the CDR3 is TGTGCCAGCAGTTTAGGAGGGTACAATCAGCCCCAGCATTTT. Translated: CASSLGGYNQPQHF.

This clonotype was seen ten or more times. The rearrangement links TRBV5-6 to TRBJ1-5; 9 bases fit TRBD1. The CDR3 runs to 15 residues. Germline V gene data show CDR1 as SGHDT and CDR2 as YYEEEE. Losses at the gene ends were 0 bases for V and 3 bases for J; bases not matched to a gene: 1. In DNA, the CDR3 is TGTGCCAGCAGCTTGGGGACAGGGGACAATCAGCCCCAGCATTTT. Translating gives CASSLGTGDNQPQHF.

This clonotype was seen repeatedly, ten times or more. In nucleotides, the CDR3 is TGTGCCAGCAGCTCAAGCGGGACCGGGGTTTACGAGCAGTACTTC. It is translated as CASSSSGTGVYEQYF. V gene TRBV7-6 combines with J gene TRBJ2-7; TRBD2 agrees at 7 bases. V lost 4 bases and J lost 4; bases outside the gene matches: 10. Germline assignment: CDR1 SGHVS and CDR2 FNYEAQ. The CDR3 extends over 15 amino acids.

This clonotype was recorded a few times. This rearrangement joins TRBV10-3 to TRBJ2-6; tentative D call: TRBD2 (6 bases). The CDR3 totals 16 residues. V dropped 8 bases and J dropped 0 bases, with 14 bases sitting between them. Germline V gene lookup returns CDR1 ENHRY and CDR2 SYGVKD. CDR3 loop: CAIGETAGSGANVLTF. In DNA form, the CDR3 reads TGTGCCATCGGGGAGACAGCGGGCTCTGGGGCCAACGTCCTGACTTTC.

This clonotype was picked up many times. This chain joins TRBV5-1 and TRBJ2-5; 7 bases agree with TRBD1. The trim removed 5 bases at V and 1 base at J, leaving 8 bases unmatched. Per the germline V gene, CDR1 is SGHRS and CDR2 is YFSETQ. The CDR3 runs to 15 residues. The CDR3 sequence is CASRRDTGVQETQYF. The DNA of the CDR3 is TGCGCCAGCAGACGGGATACAGGGGTCCAAGAGACCCAGTACTTC.

V and J are TRBV29-1 and TRBJ2-5; possibly TRBD1 for D (7 bases). The CDR3 totals 14 residues. Between the trimmed V and J ends, which lost 6 bases and 1 base, there was a span of 15 bases. Germline V gene lookup returns CDR1 SQVTM and CDR2 ANQGSEA. This CDR3 reads CSVAGYRGQETQYF. CDR3 in DNA: TGCAGCGTGGCGGGGTACAGGGGCCAAGAGACCCAGTACTTC.

The chain has TRBV27 and TRBJ1-6; no definite D call. Germline lookup yields CDR1 MNHEY and CDR2 SMNVEV (reference sequence). V was clipped by 0 bases and J by 2 bases, with 8 bases between them. The CDR3 is made up of 16 amino acids. The CDR3 DNA follows: TGTGCCAGCAGTTTATCGTGGAAGCCCTATAATTCACCCCTCCACTTT. Translation gives CASSLSWKPYNSPLHF.

This clonotype appeared many times. The V and J genes are TRBV6-2 or TRBV6-3 and TRBJ2-7; 12 bases align to TRBD2. Germline trimming cut 7 bases from V and 3 bases from J; bases unmatched to any gene: 16. The CDR3 length is 18 residues. Germline V lookup: CDR1 MNHEY, CDR2 SVGEGT. Here the CDR3 DNA reads TGTGCCAGCACAAAAGGACTAGCGGGATCCCTAATTCTCTACGAGCAGTACTTC. This encodes CASTKGLAGSLILYEQYF.

This clonotype has ten or more counts. The chain carries TRBV30 and TRBJ1-2; 8 bases fit TRBD1. This CDR3 has 14 residues. The germline V gene has CDR1 GTSNPN and CDR2 SVGIG (reference sequence). The V segment lost 4 bases and the J segment 3 bases; nucleotides outside the gene matches: 7. CDR3 bases: TGTGCCTGGACACCGGACAGGGACTACTATGGCTACACCTTC. Translated, it gives CAWTPDRDYYGYTF.

The V call is TRBV20-1, the J call TRBJ2-7, with 9 bases lining up with TRBD1. The CDR3 runs 15 residues. After removal of 1 base from V and 0 bases from J, the junction contained 4 bases not matched to a gene. Germline lookup yields CDR1 DFQATT and CDR2 SNEGSKA (reference sequence). The DNA of the CDR3 is TGCAGTGCTAGAGGCGGGACAGGGAACTCCTACGAGCAGTACTTC. Its translation is CSARGGTGNSYEQYF.

This clonotype was seen a single time. V is TRBV6-1 and J is TRBJ2-5, with 11 bases that match TRBD2. Trimming removed 2 bases from V and 5 bases from J; junction bases left unmatched: 13. The germline CDR1 and CDR2 sequences are MNHNS and SASEGT. This CDR3 region has 18 residues. The DNA of the CDR3 is TGTGCCAGCAGTGAACCCTTCCTAGCGGGAGGCACCGGGGAGACCCAGTACTTC. Translated, it gives CASSEPFLAGGTGETQYF.

There are a few counts of this clonotype. Its ends do not fully match the called genes, so a read error is possible. The CDR3 spells CASSFCGTGVGTQYF. CDR3 sequence (DNA): TGTGCTAGCAGCTTCTGTGGGACAGGGGTAGGGACCCAGTACTTC. This chain uses TRBV7-7 with TRBJ2-5; 10 bases agree with TRBD1. The germline gives CDR1 SSHAT, CDR2 FNYEAQ (reference sequence). The CDR3 contains 15 residues.

The table lists this clonotype with many counts. The rearrangement uses TRBV27 and TRBJ2-5; D not resolved. The germline V gene encodes CDR1 MNHEY and CDR2 SMNVEV (reference sequence). V lost 4 bases and J lost 2, with 5 bases in between. The CDR3 has 12 amino acids. The chain's CDR3 is CASSSNQETQYF. CDR3 sequence (DNA): TGTGCCAGCAGTTCTAATCAAGAGACCCAGTACTTC.

This clonotype was detected ten times or more. The chain joins TRBV18 to TRBJ2-7; a weak D match, TRBD2 (5 bases). Trimming left V 1 base short and J 6 bases short, with 10 bases between. CDR1 is KGHSH, CDR2 LQKENI, per germline. The CDR3 has 13 residues. CDR3 sequence reads: CASSPRVASEQYF. In DNA, the CDR3 is TGTGCCAGCTCACCACGTGTAGCGAGCGAGCAGTACTTC.

Ten or more counts support this clonotype. The chain joins TRBV20-1 to TRBJ2-2; the match to TRBD2 covers 8 bases. The CDR3 extends over 15 amino acids. J lost 3 bases, V lost 2 bases, and 5 bases had no gene match. Germline V lookup: CDR1 DFQATT, CDR2 SNEGSKA (reference sequence). CDR3 in DNA: TGCAGTGCTAGACGGGCCGGGAGGGACACCGGGGAGCTGTTTTTT. This gives the protein CSARRAGRDTGELFF.

This sequence joins TRBV19 and TRBJ1-5; no definite D call. This CDR3 has 15 amino acids. The germline gives CDR1 LNHDA, CDR2 SQIVND (reference sequence). The V end was cut by 6 bases, the J end by 0 bases, with 12 bases between. CDR3: CASSPTARSNQPQHF. In nucleotides, the CDR3 is TGTGCCAGTAGCCCAACCGCCCGTAGCAATCAGCCCCAGCATTTT.

There are many counts of this clonotype. The chain carries TRBV30 and TRBJ1-2, with TRBD1 as a possible D gene (6 bases). V shed 7 bases and J shed 0 bases, with 12 bases lying between them. In germline, CDR1 is GTSNPN, CDR2 SVGIG (reference sequence). The CDR3 covers 13 residues. CDR3 in DNA: TGTGCCTTAACAGGGCGAACTAACTATGGCTACACCTTC. It is translated as CALTGRTNYGYTF.

The genes are TRBV3-1 and TRBJ2-7; D unresolved. The V gene's germline CDR1 is LGHDT and CDR2 YNNKEL (reference sequence). V shed 5 bases and J shed 4 bases, with 15 bases lying between them. The CDR3 contains 14 residues. CDR3 protein: CASSYASTYYEQYF. The DNA for the CDR3 is TGTGCCAGCAGCTACGCATCTACATATTACGAGCAGTACTTC.